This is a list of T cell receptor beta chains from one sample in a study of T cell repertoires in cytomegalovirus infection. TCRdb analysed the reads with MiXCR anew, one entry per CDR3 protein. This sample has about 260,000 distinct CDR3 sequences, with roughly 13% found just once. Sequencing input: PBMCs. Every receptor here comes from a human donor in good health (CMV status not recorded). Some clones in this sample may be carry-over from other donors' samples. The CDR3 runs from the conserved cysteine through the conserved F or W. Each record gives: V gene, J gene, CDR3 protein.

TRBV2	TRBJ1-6	CASSPRQGSSPLHF
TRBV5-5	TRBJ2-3	CASSLEGRGEAQYF
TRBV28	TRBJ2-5	CASKFQGSHQTQYF
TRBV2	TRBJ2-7	CASSDQGQIYEQYF
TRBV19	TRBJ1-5	CASSIVEGLGNQPQHF
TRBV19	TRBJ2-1	CASKAQASSYNEQFF
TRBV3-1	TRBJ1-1	CASSRQGQNTEAFF
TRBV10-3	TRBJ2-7	CAISELGGEQYF
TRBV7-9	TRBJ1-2	CASSFGQAYGYTF
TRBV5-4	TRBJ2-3	CASSETSSPPDTQYF
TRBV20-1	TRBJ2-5	CSAYRQLQETQYF
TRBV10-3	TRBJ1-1	CAIRTGTVNTEAFF
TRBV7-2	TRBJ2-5	CASRLGGSRATTQYF
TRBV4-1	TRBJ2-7	CASNGSGSKGQYF
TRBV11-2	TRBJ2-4	CASGLGRTSGSTKNIQYF
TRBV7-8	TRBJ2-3	CASKRGVATDTQYF
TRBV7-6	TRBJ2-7	CASSPTSGRFHEQYF
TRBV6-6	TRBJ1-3	CASSYSIGRGQPGDTIYF
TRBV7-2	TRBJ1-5	CASSSLTGLQPQHF
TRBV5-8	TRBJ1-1	CASSLAGRSFEAFF
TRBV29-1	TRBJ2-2	CSVALISGGYTGELFF
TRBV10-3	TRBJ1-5	CAISETGQPQHF
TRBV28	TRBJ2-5	CASSKTGSYQETQYF
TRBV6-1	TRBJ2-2	CASSVLAVGTGELFF
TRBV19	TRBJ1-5	CASSIGGRKSNQPQHF
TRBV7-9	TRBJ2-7	CASSLSEGEQYF
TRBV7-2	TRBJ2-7	CASSLGDYSYEQYF
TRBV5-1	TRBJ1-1	CASSAAGTEAFF
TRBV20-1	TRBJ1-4	CSATSGQGALGNEKLFF
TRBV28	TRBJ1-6	CATGGTGAYNSPLHF
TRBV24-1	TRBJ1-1	CATAPGTGTNTEAFF
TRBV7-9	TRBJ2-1	CASSLEGSSYNEQFF
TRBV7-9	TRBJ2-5	CASSLARDRGVETQYF
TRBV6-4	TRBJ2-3	CASSEAGGTDTQYF
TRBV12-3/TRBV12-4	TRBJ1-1	CASTFQRNTEAFF
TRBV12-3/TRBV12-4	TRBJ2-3	CASSFGGAGLAQYF
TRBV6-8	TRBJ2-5	CASSVTVQETQYF
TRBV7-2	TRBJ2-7	CASSTNSRQYF
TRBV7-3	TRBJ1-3	CASSVTGPGGSGNTIYF
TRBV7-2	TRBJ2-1	CASSLLSSYNEQFF
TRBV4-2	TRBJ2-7	CASSQASGVTYEQYF
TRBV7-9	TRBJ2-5	CASSGGLAHQETQYF
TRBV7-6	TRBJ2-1	CASSLGRYNEQFF
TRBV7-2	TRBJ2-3	CASSLGVSGQGQYF
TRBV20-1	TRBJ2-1	CSARGPRPYNEQFF
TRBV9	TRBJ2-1	CASSVGGNSYNEQFF
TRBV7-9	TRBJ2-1	CASTLSGGSYEQFF
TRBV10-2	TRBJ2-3	CASTEYAITPSTDTQYF